This T cell receptor beta chain is drawn from a study of blood T cell repertoires in COVID-19. On this clone itself: The same CDR3 arises from other DNA sequences in this sample as well.

The CDR3 totals 12 residues. Germline CDR1 reads SEHNR; CDR2 reads FQNEAQ (reference sequence). Between the trimmed V and J ends, which lost 1 base and 4 bases, there was a span of 4 bases. Generated by immunoSEQ multiplex PCR, the TCRdb table keeps only in-frame clones and is missing some. The data hold about 51,000 clones, with around 87% observed a single time. Sequencing input: peripheral blood. This sequence was found in a man aged 45-60 years with active COVID-19. This rearrangement joins TRBV7-9 to TRBJ1-1, with D hard to call. The CDR3 protein is CASSLELTEAFF. CDR3 nucleotides: TGTGCCAGCAGCTTAGAACTCACTGAAGCTTTCTTT. Full variable domain (missing parts from reference TRBV7-9 and TRBJ1-1): DTGVSQNPRHKITKRGQNVTFRCDPISEHNRLYWYRQTLGQGPEFLTYFQNEAQLEKSRLLSDRFSAERPKGSFSTLEIQRTEQGDSAMYLCASSLELTEAFFGQGTRLTVV.